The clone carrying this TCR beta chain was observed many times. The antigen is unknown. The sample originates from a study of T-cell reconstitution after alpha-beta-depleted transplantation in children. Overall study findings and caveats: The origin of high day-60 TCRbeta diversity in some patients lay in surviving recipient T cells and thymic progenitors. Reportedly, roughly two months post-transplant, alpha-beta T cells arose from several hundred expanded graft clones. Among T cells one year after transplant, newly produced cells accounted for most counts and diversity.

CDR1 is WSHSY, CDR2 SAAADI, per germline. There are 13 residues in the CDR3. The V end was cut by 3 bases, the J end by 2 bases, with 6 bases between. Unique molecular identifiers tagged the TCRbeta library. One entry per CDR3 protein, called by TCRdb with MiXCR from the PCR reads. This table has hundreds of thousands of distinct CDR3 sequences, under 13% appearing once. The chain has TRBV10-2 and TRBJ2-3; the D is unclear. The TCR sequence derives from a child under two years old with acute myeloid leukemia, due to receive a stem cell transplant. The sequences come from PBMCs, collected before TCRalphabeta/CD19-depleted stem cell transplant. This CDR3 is CASSEVYTDTQYF. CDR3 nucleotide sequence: TGCGCCAGCAGTGAAGTATACACAGATACGCAGTATTTT.